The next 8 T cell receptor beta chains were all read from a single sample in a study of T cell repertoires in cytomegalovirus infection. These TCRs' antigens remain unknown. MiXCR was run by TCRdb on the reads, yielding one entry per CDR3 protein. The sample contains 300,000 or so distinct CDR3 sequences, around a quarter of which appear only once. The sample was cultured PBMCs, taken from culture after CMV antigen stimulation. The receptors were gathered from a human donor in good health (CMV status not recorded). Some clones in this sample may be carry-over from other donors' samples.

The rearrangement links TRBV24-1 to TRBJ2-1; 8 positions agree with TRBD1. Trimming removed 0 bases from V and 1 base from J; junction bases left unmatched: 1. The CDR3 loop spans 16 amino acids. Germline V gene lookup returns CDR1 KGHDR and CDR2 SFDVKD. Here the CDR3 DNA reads TGTGCCACCAGTGATTTGCACAGGGGGTCCTACAATGAGCAGTTCTTC. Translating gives CATSDLHRGSYNEQFF.

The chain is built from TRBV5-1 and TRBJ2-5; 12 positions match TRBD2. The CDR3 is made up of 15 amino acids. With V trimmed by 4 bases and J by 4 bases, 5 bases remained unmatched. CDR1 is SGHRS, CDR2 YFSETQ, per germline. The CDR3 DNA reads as TGCGCCAGCAGCCCACAGACTAGCGGGAGAGAGACCCAGTACTTC. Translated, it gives CASSPQTSGRETQYF.

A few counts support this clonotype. The CDR3: CASSQGPLLPSGLTFF. CDR3 sequence (DNA): TGTGCCAGCAGCCAAGGGCCCCTCCTCCCAAGCGGGCTGACGTTCTTC. The V call is TRBV3-1, the J call TRBJ2-1; TRBD2 is a possible D gene (6 bases). Germline V lookup: CDR1 LGHDT, CDR2 YNNKEL (reference sequence). Trimming cost V 1 base and J 15 bases, with 25 bases left between them. The length of the CDR3 is 16 residues.

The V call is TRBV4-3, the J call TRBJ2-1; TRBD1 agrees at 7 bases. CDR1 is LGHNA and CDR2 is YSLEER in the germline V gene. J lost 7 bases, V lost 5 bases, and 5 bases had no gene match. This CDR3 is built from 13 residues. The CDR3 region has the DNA TGCGCCAGCAGCTGGACAGGCCGTAATGAGCAGTTCTTC. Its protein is CASSWTGRNEQFF.

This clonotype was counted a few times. CDR3 sequence: CAWRGYGTTNEKLFF. The CDR3 coding sequence is TGTGCCTGGAGGGGGTATGGGACAACTAATGAAAAACTGTTTTTT. V gene TRBV30 combines with J gene TRBJ1-4; no clear D gene. The CDR3 sequence is 15 residues long. The V end was cut by 3 bases, the J end by 0 bases, with 11 bases between. Germline V gene data show CDR1 as GTSNPN and CDR2 as SVGIG (reference sequence).

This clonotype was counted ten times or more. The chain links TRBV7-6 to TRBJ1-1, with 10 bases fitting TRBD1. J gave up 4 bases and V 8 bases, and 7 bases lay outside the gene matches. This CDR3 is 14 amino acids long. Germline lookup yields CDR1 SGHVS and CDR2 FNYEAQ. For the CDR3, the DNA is TGTGCCAGCGGGACTGGGACAGGGGCCACTGAAGCTTTCTTT. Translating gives CASGTGTGATEAFF.

The chain's CDR3 is CASSPRDGPSYEQYF. The CDR3 nucleotides read TGTGCCAGCAGTCCAAGGGACGGGCCCTCCTACGAGCAGTACTTC. This chain uses TRBV7-9 with TRBJ2-7, with D perhaps given as TRBD1 or TRBD2 (5 bases each). With 6 bases removed from V and 0 bases from J, the gap between germline ends came to 15 bases. Per the germline V gene, CDR1 is SEHNR and CDR2 is FQNEAQ (reference sequence). This CDR3 has 15 amino acids.

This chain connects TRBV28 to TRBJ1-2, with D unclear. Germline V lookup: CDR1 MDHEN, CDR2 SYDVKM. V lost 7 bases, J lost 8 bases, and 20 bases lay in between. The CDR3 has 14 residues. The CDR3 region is CASTIAEQRRGYTF. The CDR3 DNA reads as TGTGCCAGCACCATCGCTGAACAGCGTCGAGGCTACACCTTC.